Below are 16 T cell receptor beta chains sequenced from a single sample in a study of blood T cell repertoires in COVID-19. The method was immunoSEQ multiplex PCR; TCRdb's version includes in-frame clones alone and lacks a portion of them. The sample consists of some 160,000 clones, approximately 86% of them appearing once. Sequencing was carried out using peripheral blood. These receptors were taken from a woman aged 80 or over with COVID-19, enrolled during active disease.

The gene calls are TRBV14 and TRBJ1-6; 11 bases agree with TRBD1. V was pared by 3 bases and J by 8 bases, with 12 bases of the junction left unmatched. This CDR3 contains 18 residues. The germline CDR1 and CDR2 sequences are SGHDN and FVKESK. CDR3 amino acids: CASSHFIRTGGLDSPLHF. CDR3 nucleotides: TGTGCCAGCAGCCATTTTATCAGGACAGGGGGCTTGGATTCACCCCTCCACTTT.

The chain is built from TRBV6-1 and TRBJ1-5, with D perhaps matching TRBD1 (6 bases). Germline CDR1 is MNHNS and CDR2 is SASEGT. This CDR3 comprises 16 residues. Trimming shortened V by 1 base and J by 1 base, and 11 bases separated the two germline ends. The CDR3 coding sequence is TGTGCCAGCAGTGAAGTGGCGGGGGGCAGCAATCAGCCCCAGCATTTT. Translating gives CASSEVAGGSNQPQHF.

The chain links TRBV5-1 to TRBJ2-1; the D is unclear. Germline CDR1 reads SGHRS; CDR2 reads YFSETQ. Trimming left V 4 bases short and J 8 bases short, with 10 bases between. This CDR3 has 12 residues. Here the CDR3 DNA reads TGCGCCAGCAGCCCAGAATTGGATGAGCAGTTCTTC. Its translation: CASSPELDEQFF. Together with reference TRBV5-1 and TRBJ2-1, the CDR3 gives the full variable domain: KAGVTQTPRYLIKTRGQQVTLSCSPISGHRSVSWYQQTPGQGLQFLFEYFSETQRNKGNFPGRFSGRQFSNSRSEMNVSTLELGDSALYLCASSPELDEQFFGPGTRLTVL.

V usage is TRBV3-1 (or the pseudogene TRBV3-2) and J usage is TRBJ2-2, with D unclear. The CDR3 length is 17 residues. CDR1 is LGHDT, CDR2 YNNKEL, per germline (reference sequence). Trimming stripped 4 bases from V and 4 bases from J, with 19 bases between. The CDR3: CASSPRGLSHVTGELFF. DNA for the CDR3: TGTGCCAGCAGCCCCAGAGGCCTAAGCCATGTCACCGGGGAGCTGTTTTTT.

J is TRBJ2-3 and V is TRBV7-3, with D maybe TRBD1 (6 bases). The CDR3 totals 13 residues. CDR1 and CDR2 from the germline V gene are SGHTA and FQGTGA. Trimming cost V 8 bases and J 3 bases, with 12 bases left between them. CDR3 loop: CASSGQGTDTQYF. The CDR3 nucleotides read TGTGCCAGCTCGGGGCAGGGGACAGATACGCAGTATTTT.

DNA of the CDR3: TGTGCCAGCAGCCCCGACACTCAGACGTACAATGAGCAGTTCTTC. The encoded protein is CASSPDTQTYNEQFF. The chain is built from TRBV7-2 and TRBJ2-1; no definite D call. V was cut by 5 bases and J by 4 bases, with 15 bases left in between. Germline CDR1 reads SGHTA; CDR2 reads FQGNSA. This CDR3 is 15 amino acids long.

The V call is TRBV10-3, the J call TRBJ1-3; maybe TRBD1 (5 bases). CDR1 is ENHRY, CDR2 SYGVKD, per germline. The CDR3 totals 16 residues. Between the trimmed V and J ends, which lost 1 base and 0 bases, there was a span of 10 bases. CDR3 amino acids: CAISEFGGISGNTIYF. The CDR3 DNA follows: TGTGCCATCAGTGAGTTTGGGGGGATCTCTGGAAACACCATATATTTT.

The J gene is TRBJ2-3, the V gene TRBV6-5, with 10 bases fitting TRBD2. This CDR3 has 15 residues. CDR1 and CDR2 (germline): MNHEY, SVGAGI. Trimming removed 5 bases from V and 1 base from J; junction bases left unmatched: 3. The chain's CDR3 is CASSLGLAGTDTQYF. CDR3 nucleotides: TGTGCCAGCAGTCTCGGACTAGCGGGCACAGATACGCAGTATTTT.

This chain uses TRBV9 with TRBJ2-1; weak D call: TRBD1 (6 bases). The germline V and J ends were trimmed by 7 bases and 1 base, with 12 bases remaining between them. The CDR3 loop spans 14 amino acids. Germline assignment: CDR1 SGDLS and CDR2 YYNGEE. The CDR3 DNA reads as TGTGCCAGCGGCAAACAGGGTTCCTACAATGAGCAGTTCTTC. This encodes CASGKQGSYNEQFF.

The V gene is TRBV7-9, the J gene TRBJ1-2; no clear D gene. The CDR3 has 13 residues. CDR1 is SEHNR and CDR2 is FQNEAQ in the germline V gene (reference sequence). V dropped 5 bases and J dropped 7 bases, with 14 bases sitting between them. CDR3 region: CASSQEGGGGYTF. The CDR3 nucleotides read TGTGCCAGCAGCCAGGAGGGTGGCGGTGGCTACACCTTC.

The chain employs TRBV4-2 and TRBJ2-1; D possibly corresponds to TRBD2 (6 bases). Germline V gives CDR1 LGHNA, CDR2 YNFKEQ. CDR3 length: 14 residues. Trimming took off 11 bases at V and 9 bases at J, with 23 bases between the two ends. CDR3 nucleotides: TGTGCCTCTCGGGAGAGGACCCTTGATGGTGAGCAGTTCTTC. Translation gives CASRERTLDGEQFF.

The V and J genes are TRBV10-2 and TRBJ2-7, with TRBD2 identical over 12 bases. The junction had 9 bases not matched to a gene; V was cut back by 6 bases and J by 3 bases. Germline V gene data show CDR1 as WSHSY and CDR2 as SAAADI. There are 16 residues in the CDR3. The CDR3 region has the DNA TGCGCCAGCAGGAACAGGGGACTAGCGGGCCGCTACGAGCAGTACTTC. Translated: CASRNRGLAGRYEQYF.

The chain has TRBV27 and TRBJ1-1; TRBD1 agrees at 7 bases. Losses at the gene ends were 9 bases for V and 7 bases for J; bases not matched to a gene: 11. Germline lookup yields CDR1 MNHEY and CDR2 SMNVEV (reference sequence). The CDR3 spans 13 residues. CDR3 bases: TGTGCCAGTAAGGGACAGCTCTCATTTGAAGCTTTCTTT. Protein: CASKGQLSFEAFF.

A single count supports this clone. J is TRBJ1-4 and V is TRBV2; D is perhaps TRBD1 (5 bases). CDR1 is SNHLY, CDR2 FYNNEI, per germline. The CDR3 has 16 residues. V lost 7 bases, J lost 4 bases, and 19 bases lay in between. CDR3 protein: CASTRGSGVFNEKLFF. The CDR3 DNA is TGTGCCAGCACCCGGGGTTCGGGGGTATTTAATGAAAAACTGTTTTTT.

The chain combines TRBV29-1 with TRBJ2-7; D is perhaps TRBD1 (5 bases). Germline V CDR1 and CDR2: SQVTM, ANQGSEA. V lost 2 bases and J 6 bases, leaving 11 bases between the germline ends. This CDR3 is built from 12 residues. The CDR3 spells CSVEQGSFEQYF. CDR3 bases: TGCAGCGTTGAACAGGGAAGCTTCGAGCAGTACTTC.

This clone came up once. This chain connects TRBV7-2 to TRBJ2-3; weak D call: TRBD2 (5 bases). The CDR3 has 14 amino acids. Germline CDR1 SGHTA, CDR2 FQGNSA. V lost 5 bases, J lost 6 bases, and 15 bases lay in between. CDR3 nucleotides: TGTGCCAGCAGCGCCCGTCGGGCTAGCGATACGCAGTATTTT. It specifies CASSARRASDTQYF. Based on the CDR3 plus reference TRBV7-2 and TRBJ2-3, the full variable domain is GAGVSQSPSNKVTEKGKDVELRCDPISGHTALYWYRQSLGQGLEFLIYFQGNSAPDKSGLPSDRFSAERTGGSVSTLTIQRTQQEDSAVYLCASSARRASDTQYFGPGTRLTVL.